The T cell receptor (beta chain) under discussion was sequenced for a study of T cells in Graves' hyperthyroidism and ophthalmopathy. This clonotype was observed many times. The CDR3 is made up of 15 amino acids. Trimming cost V 4 bases and J 6 bases; bases outside gene matches: 9. The V gene's germline CDR1 is SGHAT and CDR2 FQNNGV. RNA transcripts provided the source from which TCR beta CDR3 regions were amplified. HTBI primers drove first-round RT-PCR of the TCR CDR3. TCRdb analysed the multiplex PCR reads with MiXCR anew, one entry per CDR3 protein. Of hundreds of thousands of distinct CDR3 sequences in the sample, about a sixth were seen once.

Sequenced input: blood. The rearrangement uses TRBV11-2 and TRBJ1-3; 7 bases map to TRBD1. The receptor's source is a woman aged 25-40 years with Graves' hyperthyroidism. The CDR3 DNA reads as TGTGCCAGCAGCTCGAGAAGACAGGGCTTAAACACCATATATTTT. As protein: CASSSRRQGLNTIYF.